One and the same sample provided the 11 T cell receptor beta chains below, sequenced in a study of blood T cell repertoires in COVID-19. TCRdb's table, derived via immunoSEQ multiplex PCR, lists solely in-frame clones and lacks some. The table has about 250,000 clones, 70% to 90% seen once. The specimen sequenced was peripheral blood. The source of these receptors is a woman aged 40-49 years who had recovered from COVID-19.

The chain carries TRBV25-1 and TRBJ2-2; 8 bases fit TRBD1. This CDR3 spans 14 amino acids. Germline CDR1 reads MGHDK; CDR2 reads SYGVNS. The V gene end was trimmed by 8 bases and the J gene end by 2 bases; junction bases not matched to a gene: 4. The CDR3 protein is CASRGTGNTGELFF. The DNA for the CDR3 is TGTGCCAGCCGGGGGACAGGAAACACCGGGGAGCTGTTTTTT. Combining the CDR3 with reference TRBV25-1 and TRBJ2-2 gives the whole variable domain EADIYQTPRYLVIGTGKKITLECSQTMGHDKMYWYQQDPGMELHLIHYSYGVNSTEKGDLSSESTVSRIRTEHFPLTLESARPSHTSQYLCASRGTGNTGELFFGEGSRLTVL.

The gene calls are TRBV5-1 and TRBJ2-5, with TRBD1 identical over 8 bases. The V segment lost 4 bases and the J segment 2 bases; nucleotides outside the gene matches: 7. Germline assignment: CDR1 SGHRS and CDR2 YFSETQ. The length of the CDR3 is 15 residues. The CDR3 is CASSPPGQVQETQYF. The CDR3 DNA follows: TGCGCCAGCAGCCCCCCGGGACAGGTGCAAGAGACCCAGTACTTC.

This clone was observed a handful of times. Other DNA variants within this sample encode the same CDR3. The J gene is TRBJ2-7, the V gene TRBV27, with 7 bases fitting TRBD1. This CDR3 has 13 amino acids. The junction had 2 bases not matched to a gene; V was cut back by 6 bases and J by 0 bases. Per germline, CDR1 MNHEY and CDR2 SMNVEV (reference sequence). CDR3 amino acids: CASSRDSSYEQYF. The CDR3 DNA reads TGTGCCAGCAGCAGGGACAGCTCCTACGAGCAGTACTTC.

The CDR3, as DNA: TGTGCCAGCAGCGTGATGAAGGGCTCACTAGAAAGGCAGTTCTTC. It translates to CASSVMKGSLERQFF. The chain combines TRBV9 with TRBJ2-1, with D possibly being TRBD2 (5 bases). The germline gives CDR1 SGDLS, CDR2 YYNGEE. Between the trimmed V and J ends, which lost 2 bases and 12 bases, there was a span of 21 bases. The CDR3 totals 15 residues.

This clone was seen only a few times. This chain connects TRBV9 to TRBJ2-1; weak D call: TRBD2 (6 bases). Trimming left V 1 base short and J 8 bases short, with 22 bases between. Germline V CDR1 and CDR2: SGDLS, YYNGEE. The CDR3 runs to 17 residues. The CDR3 DNA reads TGTGCCAGCAGCGTATGGGAGGTAGGGACCCCTCGGGATGAGCAGTTCTTC. Its translation: CASSVWEVGTPRDEQFF. The variable domain in full, with the rest retrieved from reference TRBV9 and TRBJ2-1, is DSGVTQTPKHLITATGQRVTLRCSPRSGDLSVYWYQQSLDQGLQFLIQYYNGEERAKGNILERFSAQQFPDLHSELNLSSLELGDSALYFCASSVWEVGTPRDEQFFGPGTRLTVL.

Only one count was recorded for this clone. The gene calls are TRBV6-5 and TRBJ2-5; D is unresolved. Germline values: CDR1 MNHEY, CDR2 SVGAGI. This CDR3 region has 13 residues. V was pared by 7 bases and J by 5 bases, with 14 bases between. CDR3 bases: TGTGCCAGCAAGGCGGTGGATCGGGAGACCCAGTACTTC. This gives the protein CASKAVDRETQYF.

This clone was counted once. V is TRBV7-2 and J is TRBJ2-3; 7 bases map to TRBD2. Germline V gene sequence: CDR1 SGHTA, CDR2 FQGNSA. V gave up 4 bases and J gave up 0 bases; unmatched junction bases: 4. This CDR3 has 15 amino acids. The CDR3 DNA is TGTGCCAGCAGCTCTAGCGGTTATAGCACAGATACGCAGTATTTT. It specifies CASSSSGYSTDTQYF.

This sequence joins TRBV28 and TRBJ2-3, with TRBD2 matching over 8 bases. CDR1 MDHEN and CDR2 SYDVKM come from the germline V gene. The CDR3 contains 15 residues. V shed 6 bases and J 1 base; nucleotides not matched to a gene: 6. The CDR3, as DNA: TGTGCCAGCAGGCGTGCGGGGGGTGGCACAGATACGCAGTATTTT. Its protein product is CASRRAGGGTDTQYF.

The rearrangement links TRBV9 to TRBJ2-7, with D unresolved. The CDR3 is 15 residues long. Between the trimmed V and J ends, which lost 0 bases and 2 bases, there was a span of 12 bases. Looked up from germline, CDR1 is SGDLS and CDR2 is YYNGEE. The CDR3 is CASSVAPADTYEQYF. The CDR3 DNA reads TGTGCCAGCAGCGTAGCTCCGGCAGACACCTACGAGCAGTACTTC.

The gene calls are TRBV30 and TRBJ2-5; 13 nucleotides match TRBD2. J lost 1 base, V lost 0 bases, and 5 bases had no gene match. The CDR3 runs 17 residues. Germline V gene data show CDR1 as GTSNPN and CDR2 as SVGIG (reference sequence). CDR3 residues: CAWSVDGTSGVQETQYF. CDR3 coding DNA: TGTGCCTGGAGTGTAGATGGGACTAGCGGGGTCCAAGAGACCCAGTACTTC.

This clone was picked up a small number of times. V gene TRBV19 combines with J gene TRBJ2-7; 8 bases match TRBD1. This CDR3 spans 14 amino acids. J gave up 2 bases and V 4 bases, and 4 bases lay outside the gene matches. Germline V gene sequence: CDR1 LNHDA, CDR2 SQIVND (reference sequence). The CDR3 loop is CASSRTGTTYEQYF. The CDR3 DNA reads TGTGCCAGTAGTAGGACAGGGACGACCTACGAGCAGTACTTC.